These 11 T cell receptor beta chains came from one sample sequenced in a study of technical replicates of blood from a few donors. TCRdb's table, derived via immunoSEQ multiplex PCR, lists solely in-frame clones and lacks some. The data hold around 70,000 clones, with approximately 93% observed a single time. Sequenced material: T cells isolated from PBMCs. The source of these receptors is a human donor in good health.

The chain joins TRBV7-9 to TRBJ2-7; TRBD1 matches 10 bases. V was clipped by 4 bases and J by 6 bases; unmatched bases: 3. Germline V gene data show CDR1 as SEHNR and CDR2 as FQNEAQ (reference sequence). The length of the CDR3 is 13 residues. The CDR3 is CASSWDRGGEQYF. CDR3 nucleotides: TGTGCCAGCAGCTGGGACAGGGGAGGCGAGCAGTACTTC. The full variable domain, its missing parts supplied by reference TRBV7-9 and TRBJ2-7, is DTGVSQNPRHKITKRGQNVTFRCDPISEHNRLYWYRQTLGQGPEFLTYFQNEAQLEKSRLLSDRFSAERPKGSFSTLEIQRTEQGDSAMYLCASSWDRGGEQYFGPGTRLTVT.

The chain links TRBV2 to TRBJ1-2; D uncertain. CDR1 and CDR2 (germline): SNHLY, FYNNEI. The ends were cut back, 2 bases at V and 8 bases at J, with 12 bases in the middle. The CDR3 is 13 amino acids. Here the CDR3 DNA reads TGTGCCAGCAGTGAACAGCGACGGGAGGGCTACACCTTC. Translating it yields CASSEQRREGYTF.

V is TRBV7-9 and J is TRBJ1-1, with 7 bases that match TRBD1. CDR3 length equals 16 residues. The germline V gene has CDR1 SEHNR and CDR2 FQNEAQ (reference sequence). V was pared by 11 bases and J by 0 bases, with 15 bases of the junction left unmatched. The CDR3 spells CALLGARGQLNTEAFF. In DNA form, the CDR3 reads TGTGCCCTCTTAGGGGCGCGGGGACAGTTGAACACTGAAGCTTTCTTT.

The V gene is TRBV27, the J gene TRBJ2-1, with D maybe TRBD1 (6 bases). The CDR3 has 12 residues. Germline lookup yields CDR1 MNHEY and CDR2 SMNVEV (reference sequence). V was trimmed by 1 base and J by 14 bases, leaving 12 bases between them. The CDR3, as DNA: TGTGCCAGCAGTTTATTTCAGGGGCAGGAGTTCTTC. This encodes CASSLFQGQEFF.

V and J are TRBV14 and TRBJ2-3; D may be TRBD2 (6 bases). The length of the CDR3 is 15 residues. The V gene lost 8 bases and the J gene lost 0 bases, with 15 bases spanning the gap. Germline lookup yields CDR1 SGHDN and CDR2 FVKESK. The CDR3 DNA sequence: TGTGCCAGCTCCCGGGGCGGGACGAGCACAGATACGCAGTATTTT. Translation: CASSRGGTSTDTQYF.

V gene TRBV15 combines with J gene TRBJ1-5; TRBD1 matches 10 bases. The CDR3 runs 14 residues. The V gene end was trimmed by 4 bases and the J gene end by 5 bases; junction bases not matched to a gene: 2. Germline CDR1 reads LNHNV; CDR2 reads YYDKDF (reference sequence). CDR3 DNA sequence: TGTGCCACCAGCAAAGACAGGGGGCATCAGCCCCAGCATTTT. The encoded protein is CATSKDRGHQPQHF.

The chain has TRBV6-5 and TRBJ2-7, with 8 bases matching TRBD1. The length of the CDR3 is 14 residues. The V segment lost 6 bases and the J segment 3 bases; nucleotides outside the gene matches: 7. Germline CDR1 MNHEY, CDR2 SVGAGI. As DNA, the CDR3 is TGTGCCAGCAGCCGGACAGGGTCTTTCTACGAGCAGTACTTC. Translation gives CASSRTGSFYEQYF.

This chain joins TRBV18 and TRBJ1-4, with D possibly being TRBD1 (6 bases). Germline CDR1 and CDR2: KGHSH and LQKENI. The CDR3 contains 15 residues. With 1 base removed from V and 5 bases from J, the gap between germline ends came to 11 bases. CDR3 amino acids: CASSPRRTENEKLFF. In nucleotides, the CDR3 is TGTGCCAGCTCACCACGCAGGACAGAGAATGAAAAACTGTTTTTT.

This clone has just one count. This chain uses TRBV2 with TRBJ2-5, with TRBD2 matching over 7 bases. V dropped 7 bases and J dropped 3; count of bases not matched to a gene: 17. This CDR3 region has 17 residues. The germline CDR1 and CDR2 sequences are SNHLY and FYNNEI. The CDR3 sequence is CASTHPLAARGEETQYF. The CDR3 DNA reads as TGTGCCAGCACCCATCCGCTAGCGGCTCGAGGGGAAGAGACCCAGTACTTC.

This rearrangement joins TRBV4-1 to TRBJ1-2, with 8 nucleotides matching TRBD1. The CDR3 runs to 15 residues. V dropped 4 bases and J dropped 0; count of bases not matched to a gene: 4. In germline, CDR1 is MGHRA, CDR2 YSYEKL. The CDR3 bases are TGCGCCAGCAGCCCCGGGACAGGTTCTAACTATGGCTACACCTTC. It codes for CASSPGTGSNYGYTF.

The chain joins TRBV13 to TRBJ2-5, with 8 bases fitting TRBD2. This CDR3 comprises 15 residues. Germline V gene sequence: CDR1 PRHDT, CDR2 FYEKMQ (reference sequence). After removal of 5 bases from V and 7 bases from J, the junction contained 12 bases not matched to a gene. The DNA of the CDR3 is TGTGCCAGCAGCCTACGCGGGGGGCCTTTCGGGACCCAGTACTTC. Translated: CASSLRGGPFGTQYF.